This is a list of T cell receptor beta chains from one sample in a study of Tregs in tolerant kidney transplant recipients. Generated by immunoSEQ multiplex PCR, the TCRdb table keeps only in-frame clones and is missing some. The data contain about 240,000 clones, more than 65% of them singletons. The sample was CD4+ T cells from blood. Receptors originate from a human donor in good health. Both conserved end residues are part of each CDR3.

TRBJ2-3	TRBV11-2	CASSSGGLSKARDTQYF
TRBJ1-2	TRBV7-2	CASSLASGSYGYTF
TRBJ2-2	TRBV30	CAWSSLRATGELFF
TRBJ2-1	TRBV7-2	CASSLASGFSREQFF
TRBJ2-7	TRBV27	CASSLYSGTTTYEQYF
TRBJ1-2	TRBV7-9	CASSFGTESIGYTF
TRBJ2-7	TRBV18	CASSRGAGAENEQYF
TRBJ2-7	TRBV27	CASSLTGQGYEQYF
TRBJ2-7	TRBV6-1	CASSPRDKTSYEQYF
TRBJ1-5	TRBV27	CASSLHRGQGGPQHF
TRBJ2-1	TRBV5-1	CASSLLTGSSYNEQFF
TRBJ2-7	TRBV7-8	CASSPRFQYEQYF
TRBJ1-2	TRBV10-2	CASSRQTVNYGYTF
TRBJ2-5	TRBV19	CASSTVPREAQYF
TRBJ2-2	TRBV6-4	CASSDSITRSTGELFF
TRBJ2-2	TRBV9	CASSPSGTGELFF
TRBJ1-2	TRBV2	CVQGEARYGYTF
TRBJ1-5	TRBV6-1	CASSDLRGVNQPQHF
TRBJ1-1	TRBV6-1	CASSVQGGNTEAFF
TRBJ1-2	TRBV6-5	CASSTGLYGYTF
TRBJ1-5	TRBV6-1	CASSDRGRDQPQHF
TRBJ2-5	TRBV11-2	CASSPDRVWLETQYF
TRBJ2-1	TRBV7-3	CASSPRQGTNEQFF
TRBJ2-6	TRBV11-2	CASSLYVQDSGANVLTF
TRBJ1-1	TRBV12-2	CASRRRQVMNTEAFF
TRBJ2-7	TRBV6-1	CASSLEVLYEQYF
TRBJ2-5	TRBV13	CASSTGGGGETQYF
TRBJ2-7	TRBV6-1	CASTSAGSSYEQYF
TRBJ1-1	TRBV2	CASSRQGVVGNTEAFF
TRBJ1-1	TRBV7-9	CASSLENAGTEAFF
TRBJ2-3	TRBV10-3	CAISPLAGRATDTQYF
TRBJ2-1	TRBV5-8	CASSLIVVRRDYNEQFF
TRBJ2-7	TRBV18	CASSPGTSSEQYF